This T cell receptor (beta chain) comes out of a study of CD8 T cells in ankylosing spondylitis. Quantitative barcoded 5'-RACE was used to prepare TCR beta libraries. TCRdb analysed the 5' RACE reads with MiXCR anew, one entry per CDR3 protein. Of a few hundred thousand distinct CDR3 sequences in the sample, roughly 8% are singletons; the top ten hold roughly 15%. In its sample, this clonotype was seen many times. Its antigen is unknown. Germline loops: CDR1 MDHEN, CDR2 SYDVKM. This CDR3 is built from 16 residues. Trimming removed 4 bases from V and 5 bases from J, with 18 bases in between. Study results and limitations: Typical of ankylosing spondylitis blood, it appeared, was a TCR beta motif of fewer than 10 highly homologous variants. Several of the motif variants were reported before in synovial fluid and blood from reactive arthritis. Disease-associated clones were reportedly significantly overrepresented in matched ankylosing spondylitis synovial fluid.

This TCR was recovered from a male donor with ankylosing spondylitis. V gene TRBV28 combines with J gene TRBJ2-1, with D maybe TRBD2 (5 bases). The sequencing input was blood, either unsorted or a sorted T cell fraction (not recorded which). In DNA form, the CDR3 reads TGTGCCAGCAGTTCTCCTAGCCCTCCTGGGAACAATGAGCAGTTCTTC. Encoded protein: CASSSPSPPGNNEQFF.